The present T cell receptor beta chain was sequenced within a study of shared clonotypes between healthy human individuals. V was cut by 5 bases and J by 15 bases, with 17 bases left in between. The CDR3 contains 12 residues. Per germline, CDR1 SGHAT and CDR2 FQNNGV. The study's findings and limits: The naive CD4 repertoires of several donors were compared, and around 4.7% of clonotypes were shared. Generation probability values for non-shared clonotypes were lower than those for clonotypes shared by all four donors.

Positively selected for CCR7, the CD45RO-negative cells used as naive CD8 cells excluded terminally differentiated effector memory CD45RA+ cells. Replicate PCRs for sorted subsets used roughly 200 ng DNA; this equaled about 30,000 T cell genomes. Using immunoSEQ multiplex PCR, the repertoire was profiled, and TCRdb retains in-frame clones only, with some absent. The sample consists of millions of clones, 93% of them appearing once. About this clone: Its antigen is not identified.

The source is a man aged 18 to 29 in good health. Some clones in this sample may be carry-over from other donors' samples. The sequenced material came from naive CD8+ T cells from PBMCs. The chain combines TRBV11-2 with TRBJ2-1; D may be TRBD2 (6 bases). CDR3 residues: CASSLGLPPPFF. The CDR3 region has the DNA TGTGCCAGCAGCCTCGGACTACCTCCGCCGTTCTTC.